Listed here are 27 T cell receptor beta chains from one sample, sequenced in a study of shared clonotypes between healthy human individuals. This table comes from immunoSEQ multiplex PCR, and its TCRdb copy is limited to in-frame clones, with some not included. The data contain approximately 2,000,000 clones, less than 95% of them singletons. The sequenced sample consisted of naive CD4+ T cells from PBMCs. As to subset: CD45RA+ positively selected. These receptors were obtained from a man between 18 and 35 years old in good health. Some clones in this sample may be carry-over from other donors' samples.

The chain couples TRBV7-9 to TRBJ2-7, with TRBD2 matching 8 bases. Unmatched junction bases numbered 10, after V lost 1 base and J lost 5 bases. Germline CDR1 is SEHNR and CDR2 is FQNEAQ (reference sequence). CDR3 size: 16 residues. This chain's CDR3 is CASSLGASGRRHEQYF. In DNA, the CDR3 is TGTGCCAGCAGCTTAGGGGCGAGCGGGAGAAGACACGAGCAGTACTTC.

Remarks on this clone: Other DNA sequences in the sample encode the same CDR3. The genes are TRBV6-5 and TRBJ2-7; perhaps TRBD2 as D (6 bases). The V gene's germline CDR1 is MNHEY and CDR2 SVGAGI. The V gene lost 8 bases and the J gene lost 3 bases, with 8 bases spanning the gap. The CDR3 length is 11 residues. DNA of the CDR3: TGTGCCAGCCGGAGGGGCTACGAGCAGTACTTC. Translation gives CASRRGYEQYF.

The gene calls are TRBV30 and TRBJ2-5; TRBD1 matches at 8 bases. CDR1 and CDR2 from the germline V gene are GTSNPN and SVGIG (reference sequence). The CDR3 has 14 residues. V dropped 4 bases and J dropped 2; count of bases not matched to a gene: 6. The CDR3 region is CAWMRRDRQETQYF. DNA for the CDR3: TGTGCCTGGATGAGACGGGACAGGCAAGAGACCCAGTACTTC.

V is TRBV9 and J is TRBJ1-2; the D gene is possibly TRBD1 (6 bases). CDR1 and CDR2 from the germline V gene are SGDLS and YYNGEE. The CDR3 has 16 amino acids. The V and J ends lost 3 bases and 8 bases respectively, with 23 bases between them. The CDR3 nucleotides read TGTGCCAGCAGCGGACGAGGGGGAAATCGGTCTTACGGCTACACCTTC. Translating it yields CASSGRGGNRSYGYTF.

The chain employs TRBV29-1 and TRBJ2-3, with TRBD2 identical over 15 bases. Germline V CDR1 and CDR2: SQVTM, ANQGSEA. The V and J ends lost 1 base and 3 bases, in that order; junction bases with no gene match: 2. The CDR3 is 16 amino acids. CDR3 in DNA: TGCAGCGTTGAAGGGACTAGCGGGAGGGCGACAGATACGCAGTATTTT. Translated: CSVEGTSGRATDTQYF.

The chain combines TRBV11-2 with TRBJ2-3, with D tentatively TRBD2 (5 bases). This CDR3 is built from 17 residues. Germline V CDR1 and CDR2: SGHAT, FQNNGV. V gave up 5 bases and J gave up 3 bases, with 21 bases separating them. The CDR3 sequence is CASSHVRSSGLTDTQYF. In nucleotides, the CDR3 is TGTGCCAGCAGCCATGTTAGGTCCAGCGGCTTAACAGATACGCAGTATTTT.

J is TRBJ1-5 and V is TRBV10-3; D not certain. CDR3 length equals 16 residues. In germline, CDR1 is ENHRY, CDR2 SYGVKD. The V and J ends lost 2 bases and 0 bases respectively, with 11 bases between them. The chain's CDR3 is CAISELGQDSNQPQHF. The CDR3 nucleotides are TGTGCCATCAGTGAGCTGGGCCAGGATAGCAATCAGCCCCAGCATTTT.

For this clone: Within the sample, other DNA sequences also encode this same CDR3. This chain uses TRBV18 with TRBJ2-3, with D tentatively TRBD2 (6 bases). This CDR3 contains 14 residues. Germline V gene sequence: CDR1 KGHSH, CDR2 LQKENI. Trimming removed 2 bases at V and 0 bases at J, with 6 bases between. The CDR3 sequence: CASSPGTSTDTQYF. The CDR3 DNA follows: TGTGCCAGCTCACCAGGGACTAGCACAGATACGCAGTATTTT.

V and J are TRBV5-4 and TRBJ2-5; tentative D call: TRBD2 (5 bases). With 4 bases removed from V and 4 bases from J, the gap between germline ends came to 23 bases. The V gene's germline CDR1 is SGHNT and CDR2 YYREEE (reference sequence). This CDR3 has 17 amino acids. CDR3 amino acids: CASSPPDGRKGGETQYF. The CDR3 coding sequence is TGTGCCAGCAGCCCCCCGGATGGGCGGAAAGGAGGAGAGACCCAGTACTTC.

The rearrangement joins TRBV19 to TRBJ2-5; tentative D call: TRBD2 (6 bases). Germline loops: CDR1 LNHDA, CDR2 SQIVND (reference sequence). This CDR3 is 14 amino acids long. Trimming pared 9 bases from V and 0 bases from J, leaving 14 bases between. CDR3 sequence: CASRLSGYQETQYF. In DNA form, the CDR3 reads TGTGCCAGCCGACTTAGCGGTTACCAAGAGACCCAGTACTTC. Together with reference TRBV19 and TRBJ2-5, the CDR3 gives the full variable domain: DGGITQSPKYLFRKEGQNVTLSCEQNLNHDAMYWYRQDPGQGLRLIYYSQIVNDFQKGDIAEGYSVSREKKESFPLTVTSAQKNPTAFYLCASRLSGYQETQYFGPGTRLLVL.

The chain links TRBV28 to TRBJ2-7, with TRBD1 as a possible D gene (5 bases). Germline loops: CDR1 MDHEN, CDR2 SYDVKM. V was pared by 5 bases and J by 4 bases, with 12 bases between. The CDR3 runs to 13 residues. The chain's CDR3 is CASSRQSPYEQYF. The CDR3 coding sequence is TGTGCCAGCAGTCGACAGAGCCCTTACGAGCAGTACTTC.

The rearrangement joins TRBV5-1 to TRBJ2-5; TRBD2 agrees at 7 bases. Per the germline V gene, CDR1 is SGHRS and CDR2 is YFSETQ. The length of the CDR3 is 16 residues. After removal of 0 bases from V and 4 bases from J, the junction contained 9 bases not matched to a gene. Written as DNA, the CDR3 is TGCGCCAGCAGCTTGGGAAGGAGCGGGACCCCAGAGACCCAGTACTTC. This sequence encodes CASSLGRSGTPETQYF.

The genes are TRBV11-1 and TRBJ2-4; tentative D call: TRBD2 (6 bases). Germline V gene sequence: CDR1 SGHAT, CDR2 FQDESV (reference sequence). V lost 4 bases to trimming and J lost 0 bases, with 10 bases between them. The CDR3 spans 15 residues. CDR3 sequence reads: CASSSTRGAKNIQYF. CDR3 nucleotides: TGTGCCAGCAGCTCGACTAGGGGAGCCAAAAACATTCAGTACTTC.

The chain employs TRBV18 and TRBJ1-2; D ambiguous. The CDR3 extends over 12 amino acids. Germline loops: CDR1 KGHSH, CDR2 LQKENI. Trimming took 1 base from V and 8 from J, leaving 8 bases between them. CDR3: CASSPRLPGYTF. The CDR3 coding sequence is TGTGCCAGCTCACCACGGCTCCCCGGCTACACCTTC.

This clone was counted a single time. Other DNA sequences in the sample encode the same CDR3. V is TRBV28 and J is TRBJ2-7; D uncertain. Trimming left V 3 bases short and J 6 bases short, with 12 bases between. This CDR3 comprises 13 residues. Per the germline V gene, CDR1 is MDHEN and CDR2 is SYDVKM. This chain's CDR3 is CASSFSSPGEQYF. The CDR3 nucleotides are TGTGCCAGCAGTTTCTCCTCTCCGGGCGAGCAGTACTTC.

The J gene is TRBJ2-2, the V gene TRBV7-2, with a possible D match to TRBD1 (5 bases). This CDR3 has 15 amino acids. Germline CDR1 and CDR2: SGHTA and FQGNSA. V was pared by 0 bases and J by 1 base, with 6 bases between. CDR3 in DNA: TGTGCCAGCAGCTTAGCGGGGCTGAACACCGGGGAGCTGTTTTTT. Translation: CASSLAGLNTGELFF.

The CDR3 reads CASTGFSNQPQHF. The CDR3, as DNA: TGTGCCAGCACAGGGTTTAGCAATCAGCCCCAGCATTTT. J is TRBJ1-5 and V is TRBV2, with a possible D match to TRBD1 (5 bases). Trimming removed 7 bases from V and 0 bases from J, with 7 bases in between. The CDR3 length is 13 residues. Looked up from germline, CDR1 is SNHLY and CDR2 is FYNNEI.

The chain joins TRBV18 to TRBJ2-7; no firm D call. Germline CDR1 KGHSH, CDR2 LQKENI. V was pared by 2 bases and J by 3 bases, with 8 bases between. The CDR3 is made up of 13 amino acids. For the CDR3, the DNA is TGTGCCAGCTCACCATCTCCCAGCTACGAGCAGTACTTC. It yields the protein CASSPSPSYEQYF.

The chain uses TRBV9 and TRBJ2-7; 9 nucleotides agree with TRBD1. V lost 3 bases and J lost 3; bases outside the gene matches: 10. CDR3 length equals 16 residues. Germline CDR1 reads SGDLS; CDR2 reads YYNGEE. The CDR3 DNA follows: TGTGCCAGCAGCGCCCAACCGGGACAGGGAGACTACGAGCAGTACTTC. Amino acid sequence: CASSAQPGQGDYEQYF.

The CDR3 spells CASSPSTTGRGETQYF. CDR3 DNA: TGTGCCAGCTCACCGTCCACAACAGGGAGAGGAGAGACCCAGTACTTC. The chain is built from TRBV18 and TRBJ2-5; TRBD1 might be the D (6 bases). This CDR3 region has 16 residues. Trimming removed 3 bases at V and 4 bases at J, with 18 bases between. Germline CDR1 and CDR2: KGHSH and LQKENI. Using reference TRBV18 and TRBJ2-5 for the parts outside the CDR3, the full variable domain is NAGVMQNPRHLVRRRGQEARLRCSPMKGHSHVYWYRQLPEEGLKFMVYLQKENIIDESGMPKERFSAEFPKEGPSILRIQQVVRGDSAAYFCASSPSTTGRGETQYFGPGTRLLVL.

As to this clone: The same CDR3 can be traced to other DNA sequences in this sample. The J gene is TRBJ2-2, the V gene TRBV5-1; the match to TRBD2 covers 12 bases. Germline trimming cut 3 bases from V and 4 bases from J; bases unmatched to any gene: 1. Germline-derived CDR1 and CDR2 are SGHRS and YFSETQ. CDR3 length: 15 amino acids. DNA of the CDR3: TGCGCCAGCAGCTCTAGCGGGAGGGGCACCGGGGAGCTGTTTTTT. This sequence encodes CASSSSGRGTGELFF.

In nucleotides, the CDR3 is TGCGCCAGCAGCTCCGCGGCTAGCCCCCAAGATACGCAGTATTTT. Amino acid sequence: CASSSAASPQDTQYF. The chain uses TRBV5-1 and TRBJ2-3; a possible D gene is TRBD2 (5 bases). CDR1 is SGHRS, CDR2 YFSETQ, per germline. V shed 3 bases and J shed 5 bases, with 16 bases lying between them. The CDR3 has 15 amino acids.

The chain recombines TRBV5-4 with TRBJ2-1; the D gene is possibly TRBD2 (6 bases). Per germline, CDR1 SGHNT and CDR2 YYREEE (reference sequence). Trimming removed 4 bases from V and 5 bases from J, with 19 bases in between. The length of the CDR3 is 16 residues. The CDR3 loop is CASSPPRERRDNEQFF. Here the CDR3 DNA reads TGTGCCAGCAGCCCCCCACGGGAGAGGAGGGACAATGAGCAGTTCTTC.

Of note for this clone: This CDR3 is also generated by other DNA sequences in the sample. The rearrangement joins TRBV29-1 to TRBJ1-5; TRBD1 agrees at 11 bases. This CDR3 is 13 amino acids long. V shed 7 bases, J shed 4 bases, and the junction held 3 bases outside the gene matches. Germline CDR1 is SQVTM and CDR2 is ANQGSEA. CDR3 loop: CSAGTGGNQPQHF. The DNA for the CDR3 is TGCAGCGCCGGGACAGGGGGGAATCAGCCCCAGCATTTT.

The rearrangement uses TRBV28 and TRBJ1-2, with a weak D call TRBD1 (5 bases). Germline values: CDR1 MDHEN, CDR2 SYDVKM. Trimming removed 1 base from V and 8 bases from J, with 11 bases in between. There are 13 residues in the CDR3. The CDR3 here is CASSLSGFVGYTF. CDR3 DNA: TGTGCCAGCAGTTTATCAGGGTTCGTCGGCTACACCTTC.

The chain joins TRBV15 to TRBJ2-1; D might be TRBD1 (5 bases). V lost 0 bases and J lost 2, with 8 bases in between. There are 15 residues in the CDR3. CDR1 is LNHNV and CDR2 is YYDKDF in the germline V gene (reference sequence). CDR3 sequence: CATSRDQGAYNEQFF. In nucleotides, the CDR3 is TGTGCCACCAGCAGAGATCAAGGGGCCTACAATGAGCAGTTCTTC.

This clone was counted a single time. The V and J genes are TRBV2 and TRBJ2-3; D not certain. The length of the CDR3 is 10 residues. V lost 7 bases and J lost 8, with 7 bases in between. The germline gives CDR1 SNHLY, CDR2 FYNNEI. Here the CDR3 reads CASTSLTQYF. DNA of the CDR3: TGTGCCAGCACCTCGCTTACGCAGTATTTT.